One and the same sample provided the 24 T cell receptor beta chains below, sequenced in a study of blood T cell repertoires in COVID-19. The method was immunoSEQ multiplex PCR; TCRdb's version includes in-frame clones alone and lacks a portion of them. Of 300,000 to 400,000 clones listed, approximately 86% are singletons. Sequencing was carried out using PBMCs or T cells enriched from blood (not recorded which). The receptors come from a woman aged 40 to 50 with acute COVID-19.

This clone appeared once. This chain uses TRBV6-5 with TRBJ2-1, with 10 bases aligning to TRBD2. V lost 7 bases to trimming and J lost 4 bases; unmatched junction nucleotides: 4. From germline, CDR1 is MNHEY and CDR2 SVGAGI. This CDR3 region has 14 residues. CDR3: CASNRLAGYNEQFF. The CDR3 DNA is TGTGCCAGCAATCGACTAGCGGGTTACAATGAGCAGTTCTTC.

A remark on this clone: Within the sample, other DNA sequences also encode this same CDR3. V usage is TRBV12-3 or TRBV12-4 and J usage is TRBJ1-2; maybe TRBD1 (5 bases). The CDR3 consists of 13 residues. Trimming took 2 bases from V and 2 from J, leaving 6 bases between them. The CDR3 loop reads CASSLSGNYGYTF. The CDR3 bases are TGTGCCAGCAGTTTATCAGGGAACTATGGCTACACCTTC.

The chain joins TRBV7-2 to TRBJ1-5, with D unresolved. Germline loops: CDR1 SGHTA, CDR2 FQGNSA. V was trimmed by 1 base and J by 6 bases, leaving 10 bases between them. This CDR3 contains 14 residues. This CDR3 is CASSLDGPRQPQHF. In DNA, the CDR3 is TGTGCCAGCAGCTTAGATGGGCCCCGTCAGCCCCAGCATTTT.

CDR3 sequence reads: CASSLAGTGLTNEKLFF. CDR3 DNA sequence: TGTGCCAGCAGTCTGGCCGGGACAGGGCTCACTAATGAAAAACTGTTTTTT. The chain links TRBV28 to TRBJ1-4; 9 nucleotides line up with TRBD1. The length of the CDR3 is 17 residues. V lost 5 bases to trimming and J lost 2 bases; unmatched junction nucleotides: 9. Looked up from germline, CDR1 is MDHEN and CDR2 is SYDVKM.

This chain uses TRBV19 with TRBJ2-1; TRBD1 matches at 7 bases. In germline, CDR1 is LNHDA, CDR2 SQIVND (reference sequence). The length of the CDR3 is 18 residues. Unmatched junction bases numbered 19, after V lost 11 bases and J lost 0 bases. This chain's CDR3 is CASQTLYRGMSSYNEQFF. CDR3 nucleotide sequence: TGTGCCTCACAGACCCTCTACAGGGGCATGAGCTCCTACAATGAGCAGTTCTTC.

V gene TRBV6-6 combines with J gene TRBJ2-5; tentative D call: TRBD1 (6 bases). This CDR3 has 16 residues. In germline, CDR1 is MNHNY, CDR2 SVGAGI (reference sequence). V lost 4 bases, J lost 1 base, and 16 bases lay in between. The DNA of the CDR3 is TGTGCCAGCAGTTTACAGGGCTACCGGCCCCAAGAGACCCAGTACTTC. Protein sequence: CASSLQGYRPQETQYF.

The CDR3: CASSLVKGITEAFF. DNA for the CDR3: TGTGCCAGCAGTTTAGTAAAGGGGATCACTGAAGCTTTCTTT. The gene calls are TRBV28 and TRBJ1-1, with D perhaps matching TRBD1 (5 bases). V lost 2 bases and J 4 bases, leaving 11 bases between the germline ends. Looked up from germline, CDR1 is MDHEN and CDR2 is SYDVKM. The CDR3 length is 14 residues.

The chain couples TRBV5-1 to TRBJ2-7, with 7 bases matching TRBD1. With 3 bases clipped from V and 7 bases from J, the junction kept 10 bases outside the gene matches. CDR3 size: 14 residues. Germline CDR1 is SGHRS and CDR2 is YFSETQ. This chain's CDR3 is CASSSGDSLREQYF. The CDR3 nucleotides are TGCGCCAGCAGCTCCGGGGACAGCCTACGAGAGCAGTACTTC.

This clone was counted a few times. The rearrangement uses TRBV7-2 and TRBJ1-5; no clear D. In germline, CDR1 is SGHTA, CDR2 FQGNSA. V dropped 2 bases and J dropped 7 bases, with 15 bases sitting between them. The CDR3 is 15 amino acids. The CDR3 loop reads CASSLPAEFGQPQHF. The CDR3 DNA is TGTGCCAGCAGCTTACCGGCGGAATTTGGCCAGCCCCAGCATTTT.

The chain carries TRBV5-1 and TRBJ1-1; 7 nucleotides align to TRBD1. J gave up 2 bases and V 3 bases, and 16 bases lay outside the gene matches. This CDR3 is 18 amino acids long. From germline, CDR1 is SGHRS and CDR2 YFSETQ. CDR3 sequence (DNA): TGCGCCAGCAGCTCCCAGACCGGGACAGCCAAAGTAAACACTGAAGCTTTCTTT. Its protein product is CASSSQTGTAKVNTEAFF.

The genes are TRBV5-1 and TRBJ2-7; the D is unclear. Trimming removed 0 bases from V and 4 bases from J, with 14 bases in between. The germline CDR1 and CDR2 sequences are SGHRS and YFSETQ. The CDR3 contains 15 residues. The CDR3 coding sequence is TGCGCCAGCAGCTTGGACACCGGGTCTAGATACGAGCAGTACTTC. Its protein product is CASSLDTGSRYEQYF.

The chain joins TRBV4-3 to TRBJ1-2; no firm D call. Germline CDR1 is LGHNA and CDR2 is YSLEER. The CDR3 has 16 amino acids. Trimming stripped 0 bases from V and 4 bases from J, with 15 bases between. The CDR3 loop is CASSQEGGSPSYGYTF. In nucleotides, the CDR3 is TGCGCCAGCAGCCAAGAGGGAGGATCGCCCTCCTATGGCTACACCTTC.

The rearrangement links TRBV27 to TRBJ2-7, with TRBD1 matching over 8 bases. V shed 3 bases, J shed 3 bases, and the junction held 10 bases outside the gene matches. This CDR3 contains 16 residues. Germline-derived CDR1 and CDR2 are MNHEY and SMNVEV (reference sequence). CDR3 in amino acids: CASSLGPDRAIYEQYF. As DNA, the CDR3 is TGTGCCAGCAGTTTGGGACCGGACAGGGCAATCTACGAGCAGTACTTC.

The rearrangement uses TRBV2 and TRBJ1-6; a weak D match, TRBD1 (5 bases). Trimming removed 7 bases at V and 7 bases at J, with 17 bases between. CDR3 size: 15 residues. Per the germline V gene, CDR1 is SNHLY and CDR2 is FYNNEI. DNA for the CDR3: TGTGCCAGCACCTCGCGACCCAGGGAAAATTCACCCCTCCACTTT. Protein: CASTSRPRENSPLHF. The full variable domain, rest sourced from reference TRBV2 and TRBJ1-6, is EPEVTQTPSHQVTQMGQEVILRCVPISNHLYFYWYRQILGQKVEFLVSFYNNEISEKSEIFDDQFSVERPDGSNFTLKIRSTKLEDSAMYFCASTSRPRENSPLHFGNGTRLTVT.

J is TRBJ1-2 and V is TRBV5-1; tentative D call: TRBD1 (6 bases). The CDR3 totals 17 residues. Trimming stripped 3 bases from V and 2 bases from J, with 20 bases between. Germline V gives CDR1 SGHRS, CDR2 YFSETQ. The CDR3 DNA is TGCGCCAGCAGCTCAGAACACCTCTTAACAGGGAACTATGGCTACACCTTC. This codes for CASSSEHLLTGNYGYTF.

This clone was counted once. The chain is built from TRBV5-8 and TRBJ1-3, with D tentatively TRBD1 (5 bases). The CDR3 has 18 amino acids. Germline V lookup: CDR1 SGHTS, CDR2 YDEGEE. Trimming took off 4 bases at V and 0 bases at J, with 20 bases between the two ends. Here the CDR3 reads CASSQPHGALYSGNTIYF. For the CDR3, the DNA is TGTGCCAGCAGCCAGCCCCATGGGGCCTTATACTCTGGAAACACCATATATTTT. The whole variable domain, remainder taken from reference TRBV5-8 and TRBJ1-3, is EAGVTQSPTHLIKTRGQQATLRCSPISGHTSVYWYQQALGLGLQFLLWYDEGEERNRGNFPPRFSGRQFPNYSSELNVNALELEDSALYLCASSQPHGALYSGNTIYFGEGSWLTVV.

The chain carries TRBV9 and TRBJ1-1, with D perhaps matching TRBD1 (5 bases). There are 16 residues in the CDR3. V was pared by 0 bases and J by 3 bases, with 15 bases between. In germline, CDR1 is SGDLS, CDR2 YYNGEE. This CDR3 is CASSVGVGVLDTEAFF. CDR3 DNA: TGTGCCAGCAGCGTAGGGGTAGGGGTTTTGGACACTGAAGCTTTCTTT.

The chain uses TRBV15 and TRBJ2-5, with 8 bases aligning to TRBD1. J gave up 3 bases and V 3 bases, and 6 bases lay outside the gene matches. CDR1 LNHNV and CDR2 YYDKDF come from the germline V gene (reference sequence). The CDR3 extends over 15 amino acids. This chain's CDR3 is CATSRPGTGKETQYF. The CDR3 nucleotides are TGTGCCACCAGCAGGCCCGGGACAGGTAAAGAGACCCAGTACTTC. The complete variable domain, with remaining parts taken from reference TRBV15 and TRBJ2-5, reads DAMVIQNPRYQVTQFGKPVTLSCSQTLNHNVMYWYQQKSSQAPKLLFHYYDKDFNNEADTPDNFQSRRPNTSFCFLDIRSPGLGDTAMYLCATSRPGTGKETQYFGPGTRLLVL.

The genes are TRBV24-1 and TRBJ1-5; 7 positions match TRBD1. This CDR3 contains 13 residues. V lost 12 bases and J lost 5; bases outside the gene matches: 9. CDR1 is KGHDR, CDR2 SFDVKD, per germline. CDR3 amino acids: CAHRYRGYQPQHF. DNA of the CDR3: TGTGCCCACCGGTACAGGGGATATCAGCCCCAGCATTTT.

The chain carries TRBV4-1 and TRBJ1-2, with D uncertain. Trimming cost V 1 base and J 3 bases, with 21 bases left between them. CDR1 MGHRA and CDR2 YSYEKL come from the germline V gene. The CDR3 runs 18 residues. The CDR3 here is CASSQGQEGNEGYYGYTF. CDR3 in DNA: TGCGCCAGCAGCCAAGGGCAGGAAGGGAATGAGGGTTACTATGGCTACACCTTC.

V gene TRBV11-2 combines with J gene TRBJ2-3, with 7 bases identical to TRBD1. V dropped 5 bases and J dropped 6; count of bases not matched to a gene: 5. Germline CDR1 and CDR2: SGHAT and FQNNGV. This CDR3 spans 13 amino acids. The CDR3: CASSQDRVDTQYF. The CDR3 coding sequence is TGTGCCAGCAGCCAAGACAGGGTTGATACGCAGTATTTT.

V is TRBV18 and J is TRBJ1-2; D is possibly TRBD1 (6 bases). V was shortened by 4 bases and J by 4 bases, with 16 bases between the two germline ends. The CDR3 loop spans 15 amino acids. Looked up from germline, CDR1 is KGHSH and CDR2 is LQKENI. CDR3: CASSLGRDNPYGYTF. Written as DNA, the CDR3 is TGTGCCAGCTCACTGGGTCGGGACAACCCCTATGGCTACACCTTC. The full variable domain, with the rest looked up from reference TRBV18 and TRBJ1-2, is NAGVMQNPRHLVRRRGQEARLRCSPMKGHSHVYWYRQLPEEGLKFMVYLQKENIIDESGMPKERFSAEFPKEGPSILRIQQVVRGDSAAYFCASSLGRDNPYGYTFGSGTRLTVV.

V gene TRBV7-2 combines with J gene TRBJ1-1, with 7 bases fitting TRBD1. There are 15 residues in the CDR3. Germline values: CDR1 SGHTA, CDR2 FQGNSA. The ends lost 5 bases at V and 2 bases at J; junction bases unmatched: 8. The CDR3 is CASSLDRVSNTEAFF. CDR3 in DNA: TGTGCCAGCAGCCTCGACAGGGTCTCAAACACTGAAGCTTTCTTT.

The rearrangement links TRBV6-2 or TRBV6-3 to TRBJ1-1; D unclear. CDR1 and CDR2 from the germline V gene are MNHEY and SVGEGT. The CDR3 sequence is 14 residues long. The germline V and J ends were trimmed by 6 bases and 2 bases, with 13 bases remaining between them. In DNA form, the CDR3 reads TGTGCCAGCAGCCCGCTATCTGGTAACACTGAAGCTTTCTTT. This encodes CASSPLSGNTEAFF.